The rows below give T cell receptor beta chains drawn from one sample of a study of persistence of HIV-infected CD4 T cells. Assay: immunoSEQ multiplex PCR; the TCRdb copy retains only in-frame clones and omits some. The repertoire holds approximately 26,000 clones, with around 73% as singletons. These receptors have no known antigen. This material consisted of CD4+ T cells sorted from PBMCs after approximately 19-hour stimulation, taken from a patient who received antiretroviral therapy. The receptors stem from an adult woman with HIV who was CMV-seropositive. CDR3s include the opening cysteine and the closing phenylalanine or tryptophan. Fields, in order: J gene, D gene, clone size, V gene, CDR3 DNA, CDR3 protein. The D gene is left open where the match is weak. Clone size appears in some rows only: once, few, many, or a class for an expanded clone.

J gene: TRBJ1-5
D gene: TRBD1
clone size: .
V gene: TRBV3-1/TRBV3-2
CDR3 DNA: TGTGCCAGCAGCCATCCCGGACAGGGGGCGAGGGGAAGTCAGCCCCAGCATTTT
CDR3 protein: CASSHPGQGARGSQPQHF

J gene: TRBJ1-1
D gene: .
clone size: once
V gene: TRBV19
CDR3 DNA: TGTGCCAGTAGTACCTGGGAGAGGGGTAAGGGTGAAGCTTTCTTT
CDR3 protein: CASSTWERGKGEAFF

J gene: TRBJ1-2
D gene: .
clone size: .
V gene: TRBV7-8
CDR3 DNA: TGTGCCAGCAGCTTAGCCGGCAGCCGATATGGCTACACCTTC
CDR3 protein: CASSLAGSRYGYTF

J gene: TRBJ1-2
D gene: .
clone size: .
V gene: TRBV23-1
CDR3 DNA: TGCGCCAGCACACAGACAGTGGACTATGGCTACACCTTC
CDR3 protein: CASTQTVDYGYTF

J gene: TRBJ2-3
D gene: TRBD2
clone size: once
V gene: TRBV24-1
CDR3 DNA: TGTGCCACCAGTGATTTAGCGGGGGGGCAATCGACGCAGTATTTT
CDR3 protein: CATSDLAGGQSTQYF

J gene: TRBJ1-1
D gene: .
clone size: .
V gene: TRBV15
CDR3 DNA: TGTGCCACCAGCAGAGTCCGAAACCTCCTGAACACTGAAGCTTTCTTT
CDR3 protein: CATSRVRNLLNTEAFF

J gene: TRBJ1-1
D gene: TRBD1
clone size: .
V gene: TRBV9
CDR3 DNA: TGTGCCCGCAGCGTACAGGGGGGGGGCACTGAAGCTTTCTTT
CDR3 protein: CARSVQGGGTEAFF

J gene: TRBJ2-1
D gene: .
clone size: few
V gene: TRBV6-6
CDR3 DNA: TGTGCCAGCAGTTACCCGAGGGGGGGCGACAATGAGCAGTTCTTC
CDR3 protein: CASSYPRGGDNEQFF

J gene: TRBJ2-1
D gene: .
clone size: .
V gene: TRBV7-9
CDR3 DNA: TGTGCCAGCAGCCTCCAAGGGGTTTTCAATGAGCAGTTCTTC
CDR3 protein: CASSLQGVFNEQFF

J gene: TRBJ1-2
D gene: .
clone size: .
V gene: TRBV7-2
CDR3 DNA: TGTGCCAGCAGCTTCAAGGTCTCGGGCGGCTACACCTTC
CDR3 protein: CASSFKVSGGYTF

J gene: TRBJ2-1
D gene: TRBD2
clone size: few
V gene: TRBV19
CDR3 DNA: TGTGCCAGTCGCCCCCGGGGGGGCTACAATGAGCAGTTCTTC
CDR3 protein: CASRPRGGYNEQFF

J gene: TRBJ2-7
D gene: .
clone size: .
V gene: TRBV5-1
CDR3 DNA: TGCGCCTCCTCGACAGATCTGACCTACGAGCAGTACTTC
CDR3 protein: CASSTDLTYEQYF

J gene: TRBJ1-2
D gene: .
clone size: .
V gene: TRBV5-4
CDR3 DNA: TGTGCCAGCAGCTTGGGGGGAGCCTATGGCTACACCTTC
CDR3 protein: CASSLGGAYGYTF

J gene: TRBJ1-1
D gene: .
clone size: .
V gene: TRBV3-1/TRBV3-2
CDR3 DNA: TGTGCCAGCAGCCAAGGGGGGCGGACTGAAGCTTTCTTT
CDR3 protein: CASSQGGRTEAFF

J gene: TRBJ2-7
D gene: TRBD2
clone size: .
V gene: TRBV3-1/TRBV3-2
CDR3 DNA: TGTGCCAGCAGCCAAGGAGCGGGGTTTACCTACGAGCAGTACTTC
CDR3 protein: CASSQGAGFTYEQYF

J gene: TRBJ2-6
D gene: .
clone size: .
V gene: TRBV29-1
CDR3 DNA: TGCAGCGTTGCAGGGGCTGGGGCCAACGTCCTGACTTTC
CDR3 protein: CSVAGAGANVLTF